The 23 T cell receptor beta chains given below trace back to one sample, sequenced in a study of blood T cell repertoires in COVID-19. Produced via immunoSEQ multiplex PCR; TCRdb's table is partial and in-frame only. This sample yields about 150,000 clones, of which approximately 86% are seen a single time; just over 2.5% belongs to the top ten. The sample taken for sequencing was peripheral blood. These TCRs come from a woman aged 80 or older with COVID-19, enrolled during active disease.

The V and J genes are TRBV5-6 and TRBJ1-4; 7 positions match TRBD1. J gave up 8 bases and V 7 bases, and 8 bases lay outside the gene matches. Germline V gene sequence: CDR1 SGHDT, CDR2 YYEEEE. The CDR3 sequence is 13 residues long. The chain's CDR3 is CASGDRVGEKLFF. The CDR3 nucleotides read TGTGCCAGCGGCGACAGGGTCGGAGAAAAACTGTTTTTT.

This chain connects TRBV28 to TRBJ1-1; D call uncertain. This CDR3 has 15 amino acids. Per germline, CDR1 MDHEN and CDR2 SYDVKM. Trimming cost V 6 bases and J 0 bases, with 14 bases left between them. The CDR3 coding sequence is TGTGCCAGCAGGCTCGGAGGAAGTATGAACACTGAAGCTTTCTTT. It specifies CASRLGGSMNTEAFF.

This chain joins TRBV13 and TRBJ1-3; 10 bases are a match to TRBD1. This CDR3 has 15 amino acids. V dropped 5 bases and J dropped 8; count of bases not matched to a gene: 9. CDR1 is PRHDT, CDR2 FYEKMQ, per germline (reference sequence). CDR3 in DNA: TGTGCCAGCAGCCCCCGGGACAGGGGAAGGGACACCATATATTTT. It specifies CASSPRDRGRDTIYF.

The CDR3 bases are TGTGCCACCAGCGGCAGGGGCGTCGGGTGGGGCTACACCTTC. It is translated as CATSGRGVGWGYTF. The chain combines TRBV15 with TRBJ1-2, with a possible D match to TRBD1 (6 bases). The V end lost 5 bases, the J end lost 8 bases, and 18 bases lay between the germline ends. Per the germline V gene, CDR1 is LNHNV and CDR2 is YYDKDF (reference sequence). The CDR3 totals 14 residues.

The chain uses TRBV6-6 and TRBJ2-2; 13 bases fit TRBD2. V was clipped by 1 base and J by 7 bases; unmatched bases: 0. Germline V lookup: CDR1 MNHNY, CDR2 SVGAGI (reference sequence). The CDR3 length is 15 residues. CDR3 in DNA: TGTGCCAGCAGTTACTGGACTAGCGGGAGCGGGGAGCTGTTTTTT. This translates into CASSYWTSGSGELFF.

V usage is TRBV13 and J usage is TRBJ2-7, with 13 nucleotides matching TRBD2. The CDR3 has 15 residues. After removal of 3 bases from V and 3 bases from J, the junction contained 2 bases not matched to a gene. Germline V gene sequence: CDR1 PRHDT, CDR2 FYEKMQ (reference sequence). The CDR3 is CASSFRTSGSYEQYF. The CDR3 coding sequence is TGTGCCAGCAGCTTCAGGACTAGCGGGAGCTACGAGCAGTACTTC.

This sequence joins TRBV5-1 and TRBJ2-5; D might be TRBD2 (5 bases). From germline, CDR1 is SGHRS and CDR2 YFSETQ. CDR3 length: 14 residues. The ends were cut back, 1 base at V and 4 bases at J, with 11 bases in the middle. The CDR3 loop is CASSLMRVTETQYF. The CDR3 DNA is TGCGCCAGCAGCTTGATGCGGGTCACAGAGACCCAGTACTTC.

This clone has a single count. The rearrangement links TRBV7-9 to TRBJ1-4; the match to TRBD1 covers 8 bases. The CDR3 sequence is 15 residues long. The ends lost 1 base at V and 4 bases at J; junction bases unmatched: 2. The germline CDR1 and CDR2 sequences are SEHNR and FQNEAQ (reference sequence). The CDR3 here is CASSLGQGFNEKLFF. CDR3 nucleotides: TGTGCCAGCAGCTTAGGACAGGGGTTTAATGAAAAACTGTTTTTT.

CDR3 DNA: TGTGCCAGCAGCCAAGATAGGAGTTTTGGAAACACCATATATTTT. Translation gives CASSQDRSFGNTIYF. The chain is built from TRBV4-2 and TRBJ1-3; D ambiguous. CDR1 is LGHNA and CDR2 is YNFKEQ in the germline V gene. The germline V and J ends were trimmed by 0 bases and 3 bases, with 9 bases remaining between them. The CDR3 is made up of 15 amino acids.

This rearrangement joins TRBV5-4 to TRBJ2-7, with D perhaps TRBD2 (6 bases). The CDR3 has 13 amino acids. V was shortened by 1 base and J by 9 bases, with 14 bases between the two germline ends. Germline V gene data show CDR1 as SGHNT and CDR2 as YYREEE (reference sequence). CDR3 sequence reads: CASSLLRETGQYF. The CDR3 DNA sequence: TGTGCCAGCAGCTTGCTGCGGGAAACTGGGCAGTACTTC.

The chain links TRBV5-8 to TRBJ2-7; 9 bases line up with TRBD1. The CDR3 length is 14 residues. Trimming at V came to 0 bases and at J to 6 bases, leaving 4 bases not matched to a gene. Germline V lookup: CDR1 SGHTS, CDR2 YDEGEE. Here the CDR3 DNA reads TGTGCCAGCAGCTTGGTAGGGACAGGGATCGAGCAGTACTTC. Its translation is CASSLVGTGIEQYF.

The chain joins TRBV19 to TRBJ2-3; maybe TRBD2 (7 bases). Trimming took 3 bases from V and 4 from J, leaving 14 bases between them. The CDR3 consists of 15 residues. Germline lookup yields CDR1 LNHDA and CDR2 SQIVND (reference sequence). The chain's CDR3 is CASSMRGGEADTQYF. The CDR3 coding sequence is TGTGCCAGTAGTATGAGGGGGGGGGAAGCAGATACGCAGTATTTT.

The V and J genes are TRBV6-2 or TRBV6-3 and TRBJ1-2, with TRBD1 as a possible D gene (6 bases). Germline CDR1 and CDR2: MNHEY and SVGEGT. The CDR3 extends over 13 amino acids. Trimming removed 6 bases at V and 7 bases at J, with 15 bases between. The chain's CDR3 is CASSRTVIGGYTF. For the CDR3, the DNA is TGTGCCAGCAGCCGGACAGTCATAGGTGGCTACACCTTC.

The chain joins TRBV5-4 to TRBJ2-3, with 10 bases fitting TRBD2. The CDR3 is 15 residues long. V lost 2 bases to trimming and J lost 5 bases; unmatched junction nucleotides: 5. Germline loops: CDR1 SGHNT, CDR2 YYREEE (reference sequence). As DNA, the CDR3 is TGTGCCAGCAGCTTCACAGCGGGAGGGAAAGATACGCAGTATTTT. The encoded protein is CASSFTAGGKDTQYF.

The table lists this clone with a few counts. Different DNA sequences within this sample yield the same CDR3. Written as DNA, the CDR3 is TGTGCCAGCAGCTTATCCCAGGGAAACTATGGCTACACCTTC. Translating gives CASSLSQGNYGYTF. J is TRBJ1-2 and V is TRBV7-9; maybe TRBD1 (5 bases). CDR1 and CDR2 (germline): SEHNR, FQNEAQ (reference sequence). Deletions cut 2 bases from V and 2 bases from J, with 9 bases between. The length of the CDR3 is 14 residues.

V is TRBV15 and J is TRBJ2-2, with D unresolved. The CDR3 totals 13 residues. The V gene lost 5 bases and the J gene lost 4 bases, with 8 bases spanning the gap. The V gene's germline CDR1 is LNHNV and CDR2 YYDKDF (reference sequence). This CDR3 reads CATSAGSTGELFF. The CDR3 DNA sequence: TGTGCCACCAGCGCAGGATCCACCGGGGAGCTGTTTTTT. The whole variable domain, remainder taken from reference TRBV15 and TRBJ2-2, is DAMVIQNPRYQVTQFGKPVTLSCSQTLNHNVMYWYQQKSSQAPKLLFHYYDKDFNNEADTPDNFQSRRPNTSFCFLDIRSPGLGDTAMYLCATSAGSTGELFFGEGSRLTVL.

A few counts support this clone. V usage is TRBV6-5 and J usage is TRBJ2-1; 10 bases agree with TRBD2. V was clipped by 6 bases and J by 10 bases; unmatched bases: 12. CDR1 and CDR2 from the germline V gene are MNHEY and SVGAGI. CDR3 length: 15 residues. The CDR3 region has the DNA TGTGCCAGCAGAAGGGCTAGCGGGAGCCACGGCGAGCAGTTCTTC. Its protein is CASRRASGSHGEQFF.

This clone was observed a handful of times. The chain couples TRBV6-2 or TRBV6-3 to TRBJ2-6; D may be TRBD1 (6 bases). The V end was cut by 6 bases, the J end by 3 bases, with 15 bases between. This CDR3 is 16 amino acids long. In germline, CDR1 is MNHEY, CDR2 SVGEGT. The CDR3 bases are TGTGCCAGCAGCCCATGGGGGCGCGGTGGGGCCAACGTCCTGACTTTC. Translating gives CASSPWGRGGANVLTF.

The rearrangement uses TRBV5-4 and TRBJ2-1; no definite D call. Germline V gene sequence: CDR1 SGHNT, CDR2 YYREEE (reference sequence). This CDR3 contains 12 residues. Trimming cost V 4 bases and J 7 bases, with 9 bases left between them. The CDR3 protein is CASSVTSNEQFF. The CDR3 coding sequence is TGTGCCAGCAGCGTTACTTCGAATGAGCAGTTCTTC.

J is TRBJ2-7 and V is TRBV18; a weak D match, TRBD2 (5 bases). This CDR3 has 14 amino acids. V was cut by 0 bases and J by 6 bases, with 12 bases left in between. Per the germline V gene, CDR1 is KGHSH and CDR2 is LQKENI. This CDR3 reads CASSPPGVRGEQYF. The DNA of the CDR3 is TGTGCCAGCTCACCACCGGGAGTCCGAGGCGAGCAGTACTTC. The complete variable domain, with remaining parts taken from reference TRBV18 and TRBJ2-7, reads NAGVMQNPRHLVRRRGQEARLRCSPMKGHSHVYWYRQLPEEGLKFMVYLQKENIIDESGMPKERFSAEFPKEGPSILRIQQVVRGDSAAYFCASSPPGVRGEQYFGPGTRLTVT.

This chain links TRBV7-2 with TRBJ1-1; TRBD1 aligns across 10 bases. The germline V gene encodes CDR1 SGHTA and CDR2 FQGNSA. CDR3 length: 14 amino acids. Germline trimming cut 3 bases from V and 9 bases from J; bases unmatched to any gene: 7. The CDR3 sequence is CASSFIPGQGKAFF. The CDR3 coding sequence is TGTGCCAGCAGCTTTATCCCGGGACAGGGGAAAGCTTTCTTT.

The sample holds one count of this clone. The chain uses TRBV27 and TRBJ2-3, with 11 bases fitting TRBD2. Losses at the gene ends were 3 bases for V and 4 bases for J; bases not matched to a gene: 15. This CDR3 has 19 residues. From germline, CDR1 is MNHEY and CDR2 SMNVEV (reference sequence). The CDR3 DNA is TGTGCCAGCAGTTTGGGGCTAGCGGGAGGCATCCTCGAACCAGATACGCAGTATTTT. This codes for CASSLGLAGGILEPDTQYF.

The genes are TRBV19 and TRBJ2-2; 8 bases match TRBD1. The junction had 11 bases not matched to a gene; V was cut back by 7 bases and J by 1 base. Germline V CDR1 and CDR2: LNHDA, SQIVND (reference sequence). The length of the CDR3 is 17 residues. CDR3 bases: TGTGCCAGTATTCCTCGAGACGGGACAGGGAACACCGGGGAGCTGTTTTTT. Protein sequence: CASIPRDGTGNTGELFF.